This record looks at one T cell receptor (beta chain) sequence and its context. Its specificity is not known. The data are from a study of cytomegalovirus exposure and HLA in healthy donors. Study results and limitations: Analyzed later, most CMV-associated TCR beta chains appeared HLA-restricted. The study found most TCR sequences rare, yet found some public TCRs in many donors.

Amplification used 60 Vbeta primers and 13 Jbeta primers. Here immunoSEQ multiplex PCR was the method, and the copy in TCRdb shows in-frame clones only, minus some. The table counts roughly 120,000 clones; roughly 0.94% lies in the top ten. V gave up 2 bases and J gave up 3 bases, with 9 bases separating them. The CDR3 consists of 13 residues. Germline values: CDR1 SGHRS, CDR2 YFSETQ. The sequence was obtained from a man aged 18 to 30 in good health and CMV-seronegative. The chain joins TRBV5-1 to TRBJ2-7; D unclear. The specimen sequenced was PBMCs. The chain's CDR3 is CASSFGSGYEQYF. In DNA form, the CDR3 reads TGCGCCAGCAGCTTCGGATCGGGCTACGAGCAGTACTTC. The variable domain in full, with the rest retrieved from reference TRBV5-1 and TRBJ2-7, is KAGVTQTPRYLIKTRGQQVTLSCSPISGHRSVSWYQQTPGQGLQFLFEYFSETQRNKGNFPGRFSGRQFSNSRSEMNVSTLELGDSALYLCASSFGSGYEQYFGPGTRLTVT.